A single sample gave rise to the 18 T cell receptor beta chains below, sequenced in a study of shared clonotypes between healthy human individuals. The table came from immunoSEQ multiplex PCR; TCRdb's copy has only in-frame clones and leaves some out. The sample lists about 1 million clones, about 76% occurring once. Sequencing was performed on memory CD4+ T cells sorted from blood. Subset indicated: CD45RA-negative fraction. These receptors were collected from a man aged 18 to 30 in good health.

The chain carries TRBV2 and TRBJ2-1; D is ambiguous. CDR3 length: 11 residues. V lost 6 bases and J lost 4, with 4 bases in between. Germline V CDR1 and CDR2: SNHLY, FYNNEI. The CDR3 protein is CASREYNEQFF. In DNA form, the CDR3 reads TGTGCCAGCAGGGAATACAATGAGCAGTTCTTC.

The chain has TRBV2 and TRBJ1-6; D gene unclear. V shed 1 base and J shed 5 bases, with 6 bases lying between them. Germline CDR1 and CDR2: SNHLY and FYNNEI. The CDR3 extends over 14 amino acids. The CDR3 region has the DNA TGTGCCAGCAGTGAAGTGTCCGATAATTCACCCCTCCACTTT. Its protein product is CASSEVSDNSPLHF.

This clone was recorded only once. The chain employs TRBV19 and TRBJ1-2, with TRBD1 matching over 7 bases. CDR3 length: 18 residues. Germline CDR1 and CDR2: LNHDA and SQIVND (reference sequence). With 5 bases clipped from V and 1 base from J, the junction kept 16 bases outside the gene matches. CDR3: CASSPHPGQITRNYGYTF. CDR3 DNA: TGTGCCAGTAGTCCTCATCCGGGACAGATCACCCGTAACTATGGCTACACCTTC.

The chain links TRBV6-1 to TRBJ2-5, with 11 positions matching TRBD2. V dropped 5 bases and J dropped 1; count of bases not matched to a gene: 6. CDR1 is MNHNS, CDR2 SASEGT, per germline. The CDR3 is 16 amino acids. CDR3 sequence reads: CASSQGLAGGQETQYF. The CDR3 bases are TGTGCCAGCAGTCAAGGCCTAGCGGGAGGCCAAGAGACCCAGTACTTC.

The chain carries TRBV7-2 and TRBJ2-5; 12 nucleotides match TRBD2. V trimming: 6 bases; J trimming: 2 bases; junction bases outside the gene matches: 4. Germline CDR1 and CDR2: SGHTA and FQGNSA. This CDR3 contains 15 residues. The chain's CDR3 is CASRLAGGNQETQYF. CDR3 bases: TGTGCCAGCAGACTAGCGGGGGGTAATCAAGAGACCCAGTACTTC.

This clone has only one observation. CDR3 sequence reads: CASSTPGDTEAFF. The CDR3 coding sequence is TGCGCCAGCAGCACCCCGGGAGACACTGAAGCTTTCTTT. The J gene is TRBJ1-1, the V gene TRBV5-1; no reliable D call. The germline V gene encodes CDR1 SGHRS and CDR2 YFSETQ. The CDR3 totals 13 residues. V dropped 4 bases and J dropped 3 bases, with 10 bases sitting between them.

The chain uses TRBV2 and TRBJ1-4; D is undetermined. Germline-derived CDR1 and CDR2 are SNHLY and FYNNEI. Trimming took off 4 bases at V and 4 bases at J, with 7 bases between the two ends. The CDR3 totals 13 residues. DNA of the CDR3: TGTGCCAGCAGTGGGCCTCTTAATGAAAAACTGTTTTTT. Its translation: CASSGPLNEKLFF.

A few counts support this clone. CDR3 DNA: TGTGCCAGCAGCTTAAGCGGGGGCAGGCAAGAGACCCAGTACTTC. Translation gives CASSLSGGRQETQYF. The rearrangement joins TRBV11-3 to TRBJ2-5; 8 positions agree with TRBD2. The CDR3 is 15 residues long. CDR1 is SGHNT, CDR2 YENEEA, per germline. V dropped 2 bases and J dropped 2; count of bases not matched to a gene: 4.

The rearrangement uses TRBV4-2 and TRBJ1-5; tentative D call: TRBD1 (5 bases). Germline V lookup: CDR1 LGHNA, CDR2 YNFKEQ. Trimming took 0 bases from V and 7 from J, leaving 19 bases between them. The CDR3 covers 17 residues. The CDR3: CASSQEGAGHVGQPQHF. The CDR3 nucleotides are TGTGCCAGCAGCCAAGAAGGGGCGGGTCATGTGGGGCAGCCCCAGCATTTT.

V is TRBV14 and J is TRBJ2-3; weak D call: TRBD2 (5 bases). Trimming shortened V by 0 bases and J by 1 base, and 11 bases separated the two germline ends. CDR3 size: 16 residues. Germline V gives CDR1 SGHDN, CDR2 FVKESK. The CDR3 sequence is CASSQDRGGRTDTQYF. In DNA, the CDR3 is TGTGCCAGCAGCCAAGATCGAGGAGGACGCACAGATACGCAGTATTTT.

The chain employs TRBV19 and TRBJ1-5; D unclear. The CDR3 spans 14 residues. The V end was cut by 5 bases, the J end by 6 bases, with 14 bases between. The V gene's germline CDR1 is LNHDA and CDR2 SQIVND (reference sequence). This CDR3 reads CASSYGVGGQPQHF. The CDR3, as DNA: TGTGCCAGTAGTTACGGGGTTGGTGGTCAGCCCCAGCATTTT.

The genes are TRBV10-1 and TRBJ2-3; 10 nucleotides agree with TRBD1. There are 15 residues in the CDR3. Per germline, CDR1 WNHNN and CDR2 SYGVQD (reference sequence). Trimming took 7 bases from V and 4 from J; bases not matched to a gene: 8. The CDR3 DNA follows: TGCGCCAGCACCACGGGACAGGGGAACTCAGATACGCAGTATTTT. It specifies CASTTGQGNSDTQYF.

This clone was seen a few times. The genes are TRBV5-1 and TRBJ2-3, with D maybe TRBD2 (6 bases). The CDR3 length is 14 residues. Germline-derived CDR1 and CDR2 are SGHRS and YFSETQ. The V and J ends lost 2 bases and 4 bases respectively, with 11 bases between them. DNA for the CDR3: TGCGCCAGCAGCTTCGGAGGGGATGCAGATACGCAGTATTTT. The encoded protein is CASSFGGDADTQYF.

The rearrangement links TRBV7-2 to TRBJ2-2; D may be TRBD1 (6 bases). Germline V gene data show CDR1 as SGHTA and CDR2 as FQGNSA. The CDR3 runs to 16 residues. The germline V and J ends were trimmed by 2 bases and 0 bases, with 10 bases remaining between them. CDR3 in DNA: TGTGCCAGCAGCTTATCAGGGGCAACGAACACCGGGGAGCTGTTTTTT. Protein product: CASSLSGATNTGELFF.

This clone has a count of ten or more. V usage is TRBV30 and J usage is TRBJ1-1; D ambiguous. The ends were cut back, 3 bases at V and 0 bases at J, with 14 bases in the middle. The length of the CDR3 is 15 residues. Per the germline V gene, CDR1 is GTSNPN and CDR2 is SVGIG (reference sequence). DNA of the CDR3: TGTGCCTGGAGCACCGGAAGGGTTCTGAACACTGAAGCTTTCTTT. Translating it yields CAWSTGRVLNTEAFF. Complete variable domain (other parts from reference TRBV30 and TRBJ1-1): SQTIHQWPATLVQPVGSPLSLECTVEGTSNPNLYWYRQAAGRGLQLLFYSVGIGQISSEVPQNLSASRPQDRQFILSSKKLLLSDSGFYLCAWSTGRVLNTEAFFGQGTRLTVV.

This chain uses TRBV2 with TRBJ2-7; D assignment may be TRBD1 or TRBD2 (5 bases each). V was clipped by 5 bases and J by 7 bases, with 18 bases between them. This CDR3 has 14 amino acids. In germline, CDR1 is SNHLY, CDR2 FYNNEI. CDR3 region: CASSYRDGVGEQYF. The CDR3, as DNA: TGTGCCAGCAGTTACCGGGACGGTGTAGGGGAGCAGTACTTC.

This clone was seen only a few times. Other DNA variants within this sample encode the same CDR3. This chain uses TRBV7-2 with TRBJ2-1, with 12 bases that match TRBD2. With 5 bases clipped from V and 7 bases from J, the junction kept 6 bases outside the gene matches. Germline values: CDR1 SGHTA, CDR2 FQGNSA. This CDR3 is built from 15 residues. The CDR3 spells CASSRLAGERNEQFF. The CDR3 bases are TGTGCCAGCAGCAGACTAGCGGGAGAAAGGAATGAGCAGTTCTTC.

Comment on this clone: Other DNA sequences in the same sample also yield this CDR3. This sequence joins TRBV7-6 and TRBJ2-7; no clear D gene. Germline CDR1 reads SGHVS; CDR2 reads FNYEAQ. CDR3 length: 11 residues. V was pared by 0 bases and J by 6 bases, with 3 bases between. In nucleotides, the CDR3 is TGTGCCAGCAGCTTAGCGGGCGAGCAGTACTTC. Amino acid sequence: CASSLAGEQYF.